The 22 T cell receptor beta chains presented below share a single source sample, sequenced in a study of tissue T cells after allogeneic stem cell transplantation. Data came from immunoSEQ multiplex PCR; TCRdb stores just in-frame clones and leaves some out. The profile shows about 48,000 clones, about three quarters of them singletons. Sequences were obtained from sorted cells pooled from one or two spleens. The origin of the receptors is a pool of C57BL/6 mice in good health.

In the case of this clone: Mouse gene names apply. The read terminates 1 residue ahead of where the CDR3 ends, so the germline J gene completes it. The V gene is TRBV20, the J gene TRBJ1-4, with TRBD1 matching 7 bases. Germline CDR1 reads GFQATS; CDR2 reads STVNSAI. V was clipped by 0 bases and J by 5 bases; unmatched bases: 3. The CDR3 runs 14 residues. The CDR3 protein is CGARDTQGNERLFF. The part of the CDR3 DNA that was read is TGTGGTGCTAGGGATACACAGGGGAACGAAAGATTATTT. Full variable domain (remainder filled in from reference TRBV20 and TRBJ1-4): GALVYQYPRRTICKSGTSMRMECQAVGFQATSVAWYRQSPQKTFELIALSTVNSAIKYEQNFTQEKFPISHPNLSFSSMTVLNAYLEDRGLYLCGARDTQGNERLFFGHGTKLSVL.

With respect to this clone: Mouse gene names and germline throughout. CDR3 amino acids: CASSLDRDAEQFF. The sequenced CDR3 bases are TGTGCCAGCAGCCTAGACAGGGACGCTGAGCAGTTC. The chain is built from TRBV3 and TRBJ2-1; the match to TRBD1 covers 7 bases. The read falls 1 residue short of the CDR3 end, and the missing part is taken from the germline J gene. Per germline, CDR1 SNHLY and CDR2 FYNGKV (reference sequence). J gave up 7 bases and V 5 bases, and 5 bases lay outside the gene matches. CDR3 length: 13 amino acids.

Regarding this clone: Gene and germline names: mouse. Sequencing ends 1 residue short of the CDR3 end; the germline J gene provides the rest. The genes are TRBV26 and TRBJ2-7; D perhaps matches TRBD1 (5 bases). CDR1 and CDR2 (germline): KGHPV, FQNQEV (reference sequence). CDR3 length: 12 amino acids. The V gene lost 4 bases and the J gene lost 4 bases, with 8 bases spanning the gap. CDR3 amino acids: CASSPGQYEQYF. The sequenced part of the CDR3 DNA is TGTGCCAGCAGTCCCGGACAATATGAACAGTAC.

This clone was seen more than once but under ten times. Each gene name is a mouse one. Read data end 1 residue before the CDR3 end; the end is taken from the germline J gene. The same CDR3 can be traced to other DNA sequences in this sample. V gene TRBV13-2 combines with J gene TRBJ2-7; TRBD2 matches at 7 bases. The ends lost 2 bases at V and 0 bases at J; junction bases unmatched: 2. Per the germline V gene, CDR1 is NNHNN and CDR2 is SYGAGS (reference sequence). The CDR3 loop spans 14 amino acids. The part of the CDR3 DNA that was read is TGTGCCAGCGGTGACTGGGGGAGCTCCTATGAACAGTAC. This codes for CASGDWGSSYEQY. The whole CDR3 sequence reads CASGDWGSSYEQYF.

On this clone: The genes and germline here are from mouse. The CDR3 is CASSLRTGGDTQYF. The CDR3 bases that were read are TGTGCCAGCAGCTTAAGGACTGGGGGAGACACCCAGTAC. The chain is built from TRBV3 and TRBJ2-5, with 10 bases fitting TRBD2. Read data end 1 residue before the CDR3 end; the end is taken from the germline J gene. Germline V gene lookup returns CDR1 SNHLY and CDR2 FYNGKV (reference sequence). CDR3 length: 14 residues. V lost 2 bases and J lost 5; bases outside the gene matches: 1. Combining the CDR3 with reference TRBV3 and TRBJ2-5 gives the whole variable domain GPKVLQIPSHQIIDMGQMVTLNCDPVSNHLYFYWYKQILGQQMEFLVNFYNGKVMEKSKLFKDQFSVERPDGSYFTLKIQPTALEDSAVYFCASSLRTGGDTQYFGPGTRLLVL.

Concerning this clone itself: Genes and germline come from the mouse. The read ends 1 residue shy of where the CDR3 ends; the end is completed using the germline J gene. The chain uses TRBV2 and TRBJ2-3; 8 bases line up with TRBD2. The length of the CDR3 is 15 residues. CDR1 and CDR2 (germline): LGHNA, YSYQKL. With V trimmed by 1 base and J by 8 bases, 8 bases remained unmatched. CDR3 bases read: TGTGCCAGCAGCCAAGGATCCAGACTGGGGCCAACGCTGTAT. Protein sequence: CASSQGSRLGPTLY. The entire CDR3 sequence reads CASSQGSRLGPTLYF.

As regards this clone: Genes here carry mouse names. The read stops 1 residue short of the end of the CDR3; the missing end is completed from the germline J gene. The chain couples TRBV13-2 to TRBJ2-4; 9 nucleotides line up with TRBD2. Losses at the gene ends were 0 bases for V and 0 bases for J; bases not matched to a gene: 5. This CDR3 has 17 amino acids. Germline CDR1 and CDR2: NNHNN and SYGAGS (reference sequence). Incomplete CDR3 DNA: TGTGCCAGCGGTGATGCCGGCTGGGGGGGAAGTCAAAACACCTTGTAC. It encodes CASGDAGWGGSQNTLY. The CDR3 as a whole reads CASGDAGWGGSQNTLYF.

This clone was recorded a few times. All gene names here are mouse names. Sequencing ends 1 residue short of the CDR3 end; the germline J gene provides the rest. The V gene is TRBV26, the J gene TRBJ2-7, with 7 bases matching TRBD1. This CDR3 contains 14 residues. CDR1 is KGHPV and CDR2 is FQNQEV in the germline V gene (reference sequence). With V trimmed by 7 bases and J by 0 bases, 6 bases remained unmatched. The CDR3 here is CASTQGQSSYEQYF. The CDR3 bases that were read are TGTGCCAGCACTCAGGGACAGAGCTCCTATGAACAGTAC.

For this clone: Germline and genes here are mouse. The read ends 1 residue shy of where the CDR3 ends; the end is completed using the germline J gene. The chain links TRBV19 to TRBJ1-1; no clear D gene. The CDR3 runs to 13 residues. Germline CDR1 and CDR2: FNHDT and SITEND (reference sequence). V gave up 0 bases and J gave up 3 bases, with 6 bases separating them. CDR3 amino acids: CASSIEGDTEVFF. The sequenced part of the CDR3 DNA is TGTGCCAGCAGTATAGAGGGAGACACAGAAGTCTTC.

Concerning this clone: Gene names and germline refer to mouse. The sequenced part of the CDR3 DNA is TGTGCCAGCAGTCTGTATACTGGGGGGGGCCGTGAACAGTAC. Protein product: CASSLYTGGGREQY. The full CDR3 protein reads CASSLYTGGGREQYF. The J gene is TRBJ2-7, the V gene TRBV24; 10 bases are shared with TRBD2. Read sequence stops 1 residue before the CDR3 end, and the germline J gene provides the missing end. The trim removed 0 bases at V and 6 bases at J, leaving 5 bases unmatched. This CDR3 spans 15 amino acids. Germline CDR1 reads KGHTA; CDR2 reads FRNEEI.

A word on this clone: Gene names and germline match the mouse. The CDR3 extends 1 residue past the end of the read, so its final part is completed from the germline J gene. V gene TRBV16 combines with J gene TRBJ1-1; possible D gene TRBD1, 5 bases. CDR1 and CDR2 from the germline V gene are SGHSA and FRNQAP. The CDR3 covers 11 residues. Trimming removed 3 bases at V and 8 bases at J, with 7 bases between. CDR3 residues: CASSFNREVFF. The CDR3 DNA, read in part, is TGTGCAAGCAGCTTTAACAGGGAAGTCTTC. The full variable domain, completed using reference TRBV16 and TRBJ1-1, is NAGVIQTPRHKVTGKGQEATLWCEPISGHSAVFWYRQTIVQGLEFLTYFRNQAPIDDSGMPKERFSAQMPNQSHSTLKIQSTQPQDSAVYLCASSFNREVFFGKGTRLTVV.

Comments on this clone: Mouse names are used for the genes. The read falls 1 residue short of the CDR3 end, and the missing part is taken from the germline J gene. The genes are TRBV16 and TRBJ1-1; 11 bases map to TRBD1. V was pared by 4 bases and J by 6 bases, with 1 base of the junction left unmatched. In germline, CDR1 is SGHSA, CDR2 FRNQAP. This CDR3 spans 13 amino acids. The covered CDR3 bases are TGTGCAAGCAGCTCGGGACAGGGGGCAGAAGTCTTC. Translated: CASSSGQGAEVF. The entire CDR3 protein is CASSSGQGAEVFF.

As concerns this clone: The gene names here belong to mouse. The DNA ends 1 residue before the CDR3 does, and the rest of the CDR3 is filled in from the germline J gene. The J gene is TRBJ2-1, the V gene TRBV13-2; TRBD1 agrees at 10 bases. The CDR3 runs 14 residues. CDR1 NNHNN and CDR2 SYGAGS come from the germline V gene (reference sequence). Trimming at V came to 4 bases and at J to 7 bases, leaving 5 bases not matched to a gene. Partial CDR3 DNA: TGTGCCAGCGGTAACCGGGACAGGGGAGCTGAGCAGTTC. The encoded protein is CASGNRDRGAEQF. From start to end, the CDR3 is CASGNRDRGAEQFF.

This clone occurred once. Gene and germline names: mouse. The sequenced part of the CDR3 DNA is TGTGGTGCTAGGGACATTAACTATGCTGAGCAGTTC. Protein: CGARDINYAEQF. The entire CDR3 protein is CGARDINYAEQFF. The V gene is TRBV20, the J gene TRBJ2-1; D ambiguous. The read ends 1 residue early relative to the CDR3; the germline J gene fills the gap. V was pared by 0 bases and J by 0 bases, with 3 bases between. This CDR3 is 13 amino acids long. The germline gives CDR1 GFQATS, CDR2 STVNSAI.

Details on this clone: All gene names here are mouse names. Sequencing ends 1 residue short of the CDR3 end; the germline J gene provides the rest. The chain uses TRBV5 and TRBJ1-5, with TRBD1 matching 7 bases. V shed 4 bases and J 5 bases; nucleotides not matched to a gene: 2. The CDR3 is 13 amino acids. Germline V gives CDR1 LGHNA, CDR2 YNLKQL (reference sequence). The CDR3 reads CASSPDRHQAPLF. Incomplete CDR3 DNA: TGTGCCAGCAGCCCGGACAGGCACCAGGCTCCGCTT.

As regards this clone: The germline and genes are mouse ones. The CDR3 end is not reached by the read, which stops 1 residue before it; the germline J gene fills it in. This chain uses TRBV13-2 with TRBJ2-7; a weak D match, TRBD1 (6 bases). This CDR3 has 12 residues. Germline V gene sequence: CDR1 NNHNN, CDR2 SYGAGS (reference sequence). Trimming pared 3 bases from V and 6 bases from J, leaving 10 bases between. The DNA read from the CDR3 is TGTGCCAGCGGTGGGTACAGGGTTGAACAGTAC. Encoded protein: CASGGYRVEQY. The whole CDR3 protein is CASGGYRVEQYF.

With regard to this clone: Genes and germline are mouse. The sequenced fragment ends 1 residue before the CDR3 boundary, so the rest is inferred from the germline J gene. The chain employs TRBV12-2 and TRBJ1-2, with a tentative D call TRBD1 (5 bases). Germline loops: CDR1 SGHLS, CDR2 HYDKME. The V end lost 2 bases, the J end lost 3 bases, and 9 bases lay between the germline ends. The CDR3 covers 13 residues. This CDR3 is CASSPGRDSDYTF. CDR3 DNA (partial): TGTGCCAGCTCTCCGGGGCGCGACTCCGACTACACC.

This clone appeared once. Germline and genes: mouse. The read is 1 residue too short to cover the CDR3 end, so that end is filled in from the germline J gene. The same CDR3 is also encoded by other DNA sequences in this sample. The chain joins TRBV31 to TRBJ1-4; D call uncertain. V lost 0 bases, J lost 6 bases, and 2 bases lay in between. Germline loops: CDR1 GKSSPN, CDR2 SITVG. The CDR3 is 11 residues long. CDR3 amino acids: CAWSLDERLFF. The sequenced CDR3 bases are TGTGCCTGGAGTCTAGACGAAAGATTATTT. The complete variable domain, with remaining parts taken from reference TRBV31 and TRBJ1-4, reads AQTIHQWPVAEIKAVGSPLSLGCTIKGKSSPNLYWYWQATGGTLQQLFYSITVGQVESVVQLNLSASRPKDDQFILSTEKLLLSHSGFYLCAWSLDERLFFGHGTKLSVL.

This clone has just a few counts. Gene names follow the mouse nomenclature. The read ends 1 residue early relative to the CDR3; the germline J gene fills the gap. V and J are TRBV3 and TRBJ2-7; 8 bases are a match to TRBD1. The V and J ends lost 1 base and 0 bases, in that order; junction bases with no gene match: 2. From germline, CDR1 is SNHLY and CDR2 FYNGKV (reference sequence). This CDR3 comprises 15 residues. This CDR3 is CASSLGTGRSYEQYF. The CDR3 bases that were read are TGTGCCAGCAGCTTAGGGACAGGGCGCTCCTATGAACAGTAC. Full variable domain (missing parts from reference TRBV3 and TRBJ2-7): GPKVLQIPSHQIIDMGQMVTLNCDPVSNHLYFYWYKQILGQQMEFLVNFYNGKVMEKSKLFKDQFSVERPDGSYFTLKIQPTALEDSAVYFCASSLGTGRSYEQYFGPGTRLTVL.

In regard to this clone: The genes are named according to mouse. The observed sequence ends 1 residue before the CDR3 terminus, with the missing tail filled in from the germline J gene. V usage is TRBV3 and J usage is TRBJ1-1; D perhaps matches TRBD1 (6 bases). Trimming left V 5 bases short and J 1 base short, with 8 bases between. Germline V gene sequence: CDR1 SNHLY, CDR2 FYNGKV (reference sequence). The CDR3 consists of 13 residues. The chain's CDR3 is CASSQQGNTEVFF. Partial CDR3 DNA: TGTGCCAGCAGCCAACAGGGGAACACAGAAGTCTTC.

As concerns this clone: Genes and germline are mouse. From the germline J gene comes the end of the CDR3, since the read stops 1 residue before it. The chain employs TRBV16 and TRBJ2-7; 7 bases line up with TRBD1. Germline CDR1 reads SGHSA; CDR2 reads FRNQAP. The CDR3 consists of 13 residues. V trimming: 4 bases; J trimming: 6 bases; junction bases outside the gene matches: 6. The DNA read from the CDR3 is TGTGCAAGCAGCTCTCCGACAGGGAGTGAACAGTAC. It translates to CASSSPTGSEQY. In full, the CDR3 reads CASSSPTGSEQYF. Together with reference TRBV16 and TRBJ2-7, the CDR3 gives the full variable domain: NAGVIQTPRHKVTGKGQEATLWCEPISGHSAVFWYRQTIVQGLEFLTYFRNQAPIDDSGMPKERFSAQMPNQSHSTLKIQSTQPQDSAVYLCASSSPTGSEQYFGPGTRLTVL.

With respect to this clone: The gene names given are mouse names. The sequence runs out 1 residue before the end of the CDR3; the remainder is reconstructed from the germline J gene. The chain has TRBV13-2 and TRBJ1-6; D uncertain. TRBJ1-6 is known as an ORF, though its function is uncertain. CDR3 length equals 14 residues. Germline V gives CDR1 NNHNN, CDR2 SYGAGS (reference sequence). Trimming shortened V by 0 bases and J by 4 bases, and 5 bases separated the two germline ends. Incomplete CDR3 DNA: TGTGCCAGCGGTGATGCACCGTATAATTCGCCCCTCTAC. Its translation: CASGDAPYNSPLY. The whole CDR3 protein reads CASGDAPYNSPLYF.